Following are 16 T cell receptor beta chains from one sample sequenced in a study of vaccination and CD4 T cells after COVID-19. The antigens these receptors bind are not known. Oncomine TCR Beta short-read sequencing was applied to DNA from cultured CD4+ T cells. One entry per CDR3 protein, called by TCRdb with MiXCR from the PCR reads. The sample holds about 24,000 distinct CDR3 sequences; 35% to 55% are singletons and the top ten take around 4%. As for time point: late sampling 161 to 241 days after vaccination in a few convalescent patients. Documented treatment: approximately nine-day PBMC culture with coronavirus spike peptide pools or control peptides (ViraFEST assay). The sample here was CD4+ T cells from blood, cultured in vitro, taken about 7 months after SARS-CoV-2 vaccination. Receptors originate from a human donor who had recovered from COVID-19.

The V gene is TRBV21-1, the J gene TRBJ2-7; TRBD2, the table's D call, lacks a check against the DNA. TRBV21-1 counts as a pseudogene. CDR3 length equals 18 residues. The CDR3 loop reads CASSRQNNEGWINYEQYF. Written as DNA, the CDR3 is TGTGCCAGCAGCCGCCAGAATAATGAGGGTTGGATAAACTACGAGCAGTACTTC.

The CDR3 here is CASSLRSQETQYF. DNA for the CDR3: TGTGCCAGCAGCCTGAGGTCACAAGAGACCCAGTACTTC. The chain recombines TRBV11-3 with TRBJ2-5, with D hard to call. CDR1 is SGHNT and CDR2 is YENEEA in the germline V gene. The CDR3 totals 13 residues. With 5 bases removed from V and 2 bases from J, the gap between germline ends came to 9 bases.

This clonotype was seen a handful of times. This chain uses TRBV20-1 with TRBJ2-1; possible D gene TRBD2, 6 bases. This CDR3 comprises 11 residues. Germline CDR1 is DFQATT and CDR2 is SNEGSKA (reference sequence). The germline V and J ends were trimmed by 3 bases and 10 bases, with 10 bases remaining between them. CDR3 amino acids: CSASGSMEQFF. The CDR3 DNA reads TGCAGTGCTAGCGGGAGCATGGAGCAGTTCTTC.

The chain couples TRBV28 to TRBJ2-3; 10 bases line up with TRBD2. The CDR3 sequence is 15 residues long. Germline V gene lookup returns CDR1 MDHEN and CDR2 SYDVKM. The trim removed 3 bases at V and 2 bases at J, leaving 2 bases unmatched. CDR3 region: CASSFGTSDTDTQYF. CDR3 in DNA: TGTGCCAGCAGTTTCGGGACTAGCGACACAGATACGCAGTATTTT.

V usage is TRBV7-8 and J usage is TRBJ1-2; TRBD1 might be the D (5 bases). There are 14 residues in the CDR3. CDR1 and CDR2 from the germline V gene are SGHVS and FQNEAQ. With 5 bases removed from V and 2 bases from J, the gap between germline ends came to 12 bases. CDR3 nucleotide sequence: TGTGCCAGCAGCGTCCTCGGGGCAAACTATGGCTACACCTTC. Translation: CASSVLGANYGYTF.

Only a few counts were recorded for this clonotype. The chain uses TRBV29-1 and TRBJ2-7; the D is unclear. The length of the CDR3 is 11 residues. V dropped 6 bases and J dropped 5 bases, with 11 bases sitting between them. Germline loops: CDR1 SQVTM, CDR2 ANQGSEA. CDR3 sequence (DNA): TGCAGCGTCGAGGATCGGGACGAGCAGTACTTC. This translates into CSVEDRDEQYF.

This clonotype has just a few counts. The chain carries TRBV7-2 and TRBJ2-5; D gene uncertain. From germline, CDR1 is SGHTA and CDR2 FQGNSA. The CDR3 has 16 residues. V lost 1 base to trimming and J lost 2 bases, with 14 bases between them. CDR3 nucleotides: TGTGCCAGCAGCTTAGGGTTTACAGTACAACAAGAGACCCAGTACTTC. This sequence encodes CASSLGFTVQQETQYF.

This chain connects TRBV28 to TRBJ2-1; 8 bases agree with TRBD1. The junction had 12 bases not matched to a gene; V was cut back by 10 bases and J by 1 base. The CDR3 spans 16 residues. Germline assignment: CDR1 MDHEN and CDR2 SYDVKM. The CDR3 reads CATTTNRGFSYNEQFF. In nucleotides, the CDR3 is TGTGCCACCACGACGAACAGGGGGTTTTCCTACAATGAGCAGTTCTTC.

This clonotype was seen a few times. J is TRBJ2-3 and V is TRBV7-2, with 14 bases identical to TRBD2. The trim removed 6 bases at V and 8 bases at J, leaving 4 bases unmatched. The germline V gene encodes CDR1 SGHTA and CDR2 FQGNSA. This CDR3 contains 14 residues. The CDR3 protein is CASRGTSGSVTQYF. In nucleotides, the CDR3 is TGTGCCAGCAGGGGGACTAGCGGGAGCGTTACGCAGTATTTT.

The count of this clonotype is one. A junction boundary mismatches the germline segment, possibly from a read error. This chain's CDR3 is CSAYRDSLIF. DNA for the CDR3: TGCAGTGCTTACCGGGACTCTTTAATCTTC. V and J are TRBV20-1 and TRBJ2-1; TRBD2 might be the D (6 bases). This CDR3 has 10 amino acids. Germline assignment: CDR1 DFQATT and CDR2 SNEGSKA (reference sequence).

This clonotype was detected a few times. The chain couples TRBV20-1 to TRBJ2-5; the match to TRBD1 covers 7 bases. CDR1 and CDR2 (germline): DFQATT, SNEGSKA (reference sequence). Trimming cost V 5 bases and J 0 bases; bases outside gene matches: 12. The CDR3 is 16 residues long. DNA of the CDR3: TGCAGTGCTCTTAGCCGACAGGGCTACTACCAAGAGACCCAGTACTTC. Amino acids: CSALSRQGYYQETQYF.

The gene calls are TRBV10-3 and TRBJ1-1; unclear D gene. In germline, CDR1 is ENHRY, CDR2 SYGVKD. V was trimmed by 0 bases and J by 4 bases, leaving 6 bases between them. The CDR3 is 13 amino acids. The CDR3 coding sequence is TGTGCCATCAGTGAGTCTTCGGGCACTGAAGCTTTCTTT. Encoded protein: CAISESSGTEAFF.

The chain recombines TRBV20-1 with TRBJ2-7, with D unclear. V was cut by 3 bases and J by 0 bases, with 6 bases left in between. The CDR3 is 12 amino acids. Germline CDR1 reads DFQATT; CDR2 reads SNEGSKA (reference sequence). Here the CDR3 DNA reads TGCAGTGCTAGGGTCAGCTCCTACGAGCAGTACTTC. Translating it yields CSARVSSYEQYF.

This clonotype was seen more than once but under ten times. The genes are TRBV27 and TRBJ1-6; D is undetermined. The germline V gene encodes CDR1 MNHEY and CDR2 SMNVEV (reference sequence). CDR3 size: 15 residues. The V gene lost 3 bases and the J gene lost 7 bases, with 13 bases spanning the gap. For the CDR3, the DNA is TGTGCCAGCAGTTTCACCGCCGGAGGGAATTCACCCCTCCACTTT. It translates to CASSFTAGGNSPLHF.

The V call is TRBV20-1, the J call TRBJ2-6; unclear D gene. The ends were cut back, 3 bases at V and 0 bases at J, with 9 bases in the middle. The CDR3 runs to 15 residues. Germline CDR1 is DFQATT and CDR2 is SNEGSKA (reference sequence). The CDR3 DNA reads as TGCAGTGCTAGCCGGTCTAACTCTGGGGCCAACGTCCTGACTTTC. It yields the protein CSASRSNSGANVLTF.

A few counts support this clonotype. This chain joins TRBV7-3 and TRBJ2-1, with no clear D. Germline V lookup: CDR1 SGHTA, CDR2 FQGTGA. The ends were cut back, 3 bases at V and 5 bases at J, with 11 bases in the middle. CDR3 length: 14 residues. The DNA for the CDR3 is TGTGCCAGCAGCTTCAGACGATCCGACAATGAGCAGTTCTTC. Its protein is CASSFRRSDNEQFF.